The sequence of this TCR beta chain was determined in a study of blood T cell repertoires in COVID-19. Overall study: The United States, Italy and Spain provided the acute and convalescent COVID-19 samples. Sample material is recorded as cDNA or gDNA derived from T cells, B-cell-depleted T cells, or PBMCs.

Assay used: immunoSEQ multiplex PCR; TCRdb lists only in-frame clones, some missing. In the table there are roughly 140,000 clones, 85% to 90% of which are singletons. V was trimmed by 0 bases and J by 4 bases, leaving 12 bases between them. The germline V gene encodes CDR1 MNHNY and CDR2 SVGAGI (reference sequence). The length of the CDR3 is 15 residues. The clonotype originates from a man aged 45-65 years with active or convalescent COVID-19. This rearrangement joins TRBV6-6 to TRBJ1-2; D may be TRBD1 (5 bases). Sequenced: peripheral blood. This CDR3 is CASSYSNGGLYGYTF. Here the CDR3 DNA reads TGTGCCAGCAGTTACTCGAACGGGGGTCTCTATGGCTACACCTTC.